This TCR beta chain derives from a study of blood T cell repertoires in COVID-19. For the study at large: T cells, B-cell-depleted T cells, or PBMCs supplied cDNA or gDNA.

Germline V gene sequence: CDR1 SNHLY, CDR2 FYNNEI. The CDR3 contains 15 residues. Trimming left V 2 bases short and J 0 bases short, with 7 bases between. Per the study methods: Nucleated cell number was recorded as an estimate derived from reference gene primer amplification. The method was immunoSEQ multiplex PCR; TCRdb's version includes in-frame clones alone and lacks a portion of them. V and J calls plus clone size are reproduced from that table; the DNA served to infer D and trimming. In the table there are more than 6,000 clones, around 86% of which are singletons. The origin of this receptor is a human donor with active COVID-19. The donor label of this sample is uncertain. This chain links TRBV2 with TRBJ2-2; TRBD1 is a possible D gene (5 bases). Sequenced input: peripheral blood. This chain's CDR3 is CASSERQPNTGELFF. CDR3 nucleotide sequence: TGTGCCAGCAGTGAAAGACAGCCGAACACCGGGGAGCTGTTTTTT.